A single sample is the source of the 22 T cell receptor beta chains below, sequenced in a study of blood T cell repertoires in COVID-19. Generated by immunoSEQ multiplex PCR, the TCRdb table keeps only in-frame clones and is missing some. Of approximately 100,000 clones in the sample, around 82% were seen once. The sample was peripheral blood. These TCRs come from a man aged 65 to 85 with active or convalescent COVID-19.

V is TRBV19 and J is TRBJ2-1, with D tentatively TRBD2 (5 bases). Germline values: CDR1 LNHDA, CDR2 SQIVND (reference sequence). This CDR3 has 16 amino acids. V gave up 3 bases and J gave up 4 bases, with 16 bases separating them. CDR3 residues: CASSIEGKLFYNEQFF. In DNA form, the CDR3 reads TGTGCCAGTAGTATCGAGGGTAAGCTTTTTTACAATGAGCAGTTCTTC. The full variable domain, rest sourced from reference TRBV19 and TRBJ2-1, is DGGITQSPKYLFRKEGQNVTLSCEQNLNHDAMYWYRQDPGQGLRLIYYSQIVNDFQKGDIAEGYSVSREKKESFPLTVTSAQKNPTAFYLCASSIEGKLFYNEQFFGPGTRLTVL.

V usage is TRBV3-1 (or the pseudogene TRBV3-2) and J usage is TRBJ2-7, with TRBD1 identical over 8 bases. The germline CDR1 and CDR2 sequences are LGHDT and YNNKEL (reference sequence). The CDR3 runs to 12 residues. Trimming removed 5 bases from V and 6 bases from J; junction bases left unmatched: 3. The CDR3 DNA sequence: TGTGCCAGCAGCAGGACAGGGTCCGAGCAGTACTTC. The encoded protein is CASSRTGSEQYF.

The J gene is TRBJ2-1, the V gene TRBV20-1; 7 bases are shared with TRBD2. Looked up from germline, CDR1 is DFQATT and CDR2 is SNEGSKA (reference sequence). CDR3 size: 16 residues. Losses at the gene ends were 3 bases for V and 1 base for J; bases not matched to a gene: 9. The chain's CDR3 is CSASSFWTRSYNEQFF. In DNA form, the CDR3 reads TGCAGTGCTAGTTCCTTTTGGACTAGATCCTACAATGAGCAGTTCTTC.

The chain is built from TRBV27 and TRBJ1-2; 9 bases align to TRBD1. CDR1 and CDR2 (germline): MNHEY, SMNVEV (reference sequence). V lost 8 bases and J lost 6; bases outside the gene matches: 16. The CDR3 has 16 amino acids. DNA for the CDR3: TGTGCCAGCGGCCGGGGACAGGGCAAGTTGAGGGATGGCTACACCTTC. Its translation: CASGRGQGKLRDGYTF.

The chain joins TRBV5-5 to TRBJ1-2; the D gene is possibly TRBD1 (6 bases). Trimming shortened V by 0 bases and J by 5 bases, and 17 bases separated the two germline ends. CDR1 and CDR2 (germline): SGHKS, YYEKEE (reference sequence). This CDR3 has 16 amino acids. The CDR3 nucleotides read TGTGCCAGCAGCTTGGCCTACGAGCGGGGGGCGTATGGCTACACCTTC. It yields the protein CASSLAYERGAYGYTF.

The chain employs TRBV30 and TRBJ1-6, with a tentative D call TRBD1 (5 bases). Trimming took off 1 base at V and 9 bases at J, with 10 bases between the two ends. CDR3 length equals 13 residues. Germline V gives CDR1 GTSNPN, CDR2 SVGIG (reference sequence). The CDR3 region is CAWSEGMSSPLHF. Here the CDR3 DNA reads TGTGCCTGGAGTGAGGGGATGAGTTCACCCCTCCACTTT.

This clone was seen a handful of times. The genes are TRBV7-2 and TRBJ1-2; D not resolved. The CDR3 covers 13 residues. The V gene's germline CDR1 is SGHTA and CDR2 FQGNSA. V was clipped by 1 base and J by 6 bases, with 9 bases between them. CDR3 loop: CASSLEPGDGYTF. DNA of the CDR3: TGTGCCAGCAGCTTAGAACCGGGAGATGGCTACACCTTC.

The rearrangement uses TRBV11-3 and TRBJ2-1; D gene unclear. V dropped 5 bases and J dropped 5 bases, with 4 bases sitting between them. The CDR3 loop spans 11 amino acids. CDR1 and CDR2 (germline): SGHNT, YENEEA. The CDR3 DNA follows: TGTGCCAGCAGCAGAGACAATGAGCAGTTCTTC. It yields the protein CASSRDNEQFF.

As to this clone: One end of the junction fails to match germline, which may point to a read error. The chain uses TRBV7-7 and TRBJ2-2, with 8 bases that match TRBD2. The CDR3 length is 15 residues. Germline V gene sequence: CDR1 SSHAT, CDR2 FNYEAQ (reference sequence). The CDR3 reads CASSPGLANTGELFF. The CDR3 coding sequence is TGTGCTAGCAGCCCGGGACTAGCGAACACCGGGGAGCTGTTTTTT. Complete variable domain (other parts from reference TRBV7-7 and TRBJ2-2): GAGVSQSPRYKVTKRGQDVTLRCDPISSHATLYWYQQALGQGPEFLTYFNYEAQPDKSGLPSDRFSAERPEGSISTLTIQRTEQRDSAMYRCASSPGLANTGELFFGEGSRLTVL.

This chain links TRBV7-9 with TRBJ2-3; D is unresolved. The CDR3 is 14 amino acids. Trimming removed 3 bases at V and 2 bases at J, with 9 bases between. Germline V gives CDR1 SEHNR, CDR2 FQNEAQ (reference sequence). CDR3 protein: CASSFLQITDTQYF. CDR3 nucleotides: TGTGCCAGCAGCTTTTTACAGATCACAGATACGCAGTATTTT.

This chain joins TRBV10-3 and TRBJ1-2, with 7 bases matching TRBD1. CDR1 and CDR2 (germline): ENHRY, SYGVKD. The CDR3 extends over 12 amino acids. Trimming took 10 bases from V and 8 from J; bases not matched to a gene: 10. The CDR3 is CATSGTEEGYTF. In DNA, the CDR3 is TGTGCCACATCCGGGACAGAAGAGGGCTACACCTTC.

The gene calls are TRBV2 and TRBJ2-7, with a weak D call TRBD2 (5 bases). V was cut by 0 bases and J by 6 bases, with 12 bases left in between. CDR3 size: 14 residues. Germline V CDR1 and CDR2: SNHLY, FYNNEI. The DNA of the CDR3 is TGTGCCAGCAGTGAAGCGCTTCGGGGTTCCGAGCAGTACTTC. Protein sequence: CASSEALRGSEQYF.

The chain is built from TRBV30 and TRBJ1-1; no firm D call. There are 13 residues in the CDR3. V shed 2 bases and J shed 5 bases, with 12 bases lying between them. Germline assignment: CDR1 GTSNPN and CDR2 SVGIG (reference sequence). This chain's CDR3 is CAWSPGIGTEAFF. The CDR3 region has the DNA TGTGCCTGGAGTCCGGGGATTGGGACTGAAGCTTTCTTT. The variable domain in full, with the rest retrieved from reference TRBV30 and TRBJ1-1, is SQTIHQWPATLVQPVGSPLSLECTVEGTSNPNLYWYRQAAGRGLQLLFYSVGIGQISSEVPQNLSASRPQDRQFILSSKKLLLSDSGFYLCAWSPGIGTEAFFGQGTRLTVV.

This clone was detected only a few times. The rearrangement joins TRBV19 to TRBJ1-6, with 8 bases that match TRBD1. The CDR3 sequence is 13 residues long. The germline V gene has CDR1 LNHDA and CDR2 SQIVND (reference sequence). The V and J ends lost 9 bases and 6 bases, in that order; junction bases with no gene match: 4. This chain's CDR3 is CASDRGSNSPLHF. Here the CDR3 DNA reads TGTGCCAGCGACAGGGGCTCTAATTCACCCCTCCACTTT.

The rearrangement links TRBV6-5 to TRBJ2-7; a possible D gene is TRBD1 (6 bases). Germline V gives CDR1 MNHEY, CDR2 SVGAGI. The length of the CDR3 is 14 residues. V gave up 5 bases and J gave up 2 bases, with 13 bases separating them. CDR3 loop: CASSPGTPTYEQYF. CDR3 nucleotides: TGTGCCAGCAGTCCCGGGACACCTACCTACGAGCAGTACTTC.

The chain recombines TRBV6-5 with TRBJ2-1; TRBD2 might be the D (7 bases). CDR1 is MNHEY and CDR2 is SVGAGI in the germline V gene. V gave up 5 bases and J gave up 10 bases, with 12 bases separating them. The CDR3 is made up of 12 amino acids. The DNA for the CDR3 is TGTGCCAGCAGTCGGGGGGCCCGGGAGCAGTTCTTC. Its protein is CASSRGAREQFF.

The gene calls are TRBV11-2 and TRBJ1-1; maybe TRBD1 (6 bases). Germline CDR1 is SGHAT and CDR2 is FQNNGV. V was pared by 5 bases and J by 6 bases, with 22 bases between. This CDR3 has 16 amino acids. The CDR3 DNA reads as TGTGCCAGCAGCCCTGGACAGAGTCCAAGTAGGGCTGAAGCTTTCTTT. Translated: CASSPGQSPSRAEAFF.

V is TRBV6-4 and J is TRBJ2-3; 15 nucleotides line up with TRBD2. CDR1 is MRHNA and CDR2 is SNTAGT in the germline V gene. CDR3 length equals 18 residues. Trimming cost V 6 bases and J 0 bases; bases outside gene matches: 7. CDR3 sequence: CASSHGLAGGRSTDTQYF. CDR3 nucleotides: TGTGCCAGCAGCCATGGACTAGCGGGGGGGCGTAGCACAGATACGCAGTATTTT.

V gene TRBV6-5 combines with J gene TRBJ1-5; 7 bases map to TRBD1. The junction had 7 bases not matched to a gene; V was cut back by 7 bases and J by 7 bases. The CDR3 length is 13 residues. Germline CDR1 reads MNHEY; CDR2 reads SVGAGI. The DNA for the CDR3 is TGTGCCAGCATCCTAACAGGGGAGCAGCCCCAGCATTTT. It codes for CASILTGEQPQHF.

The CDR3 region has the DNA TGTGCCAGCAGCCAAGGGGCGGGGAATGAGCAGTTCTTC. Protein sequence: CASSQGAGNEQFF. The chain carries TRBV3-1 (or the pseudogene TRBV3-2) and TRBJ2-1; D possibly corresponds to TRBD2 (6 bases). CDR1 and CDR2 from the germline V gene are LGHDT and YNNKEL (reference sequence). Trimming removed 1 base from V and 7 bases from J, with 8 bases in between. CDR3 length equals 13 residues.

This clone was counted once. V is TRBV2 and J is TRBJ1-2; D is uncertain. With 0 bases removed from V and 4 bases from J, the gap between germline ends came to 15 bases. The CDR3 consists of 16 residues. The germline V gene has CDR1 SNHLY and CDR2 FYNNEI. For the CDR3, the DNA is TGTGCCAGCAGTGAAGCGCGGCTCGGAAATAGCTATGGCTACACCTTC. This sequence encodes CASSEARLGNSYGYTF.

This sequence joins TRBV19 and TRBJ1-4; the D is unclear. Germline assignment: CDR1 LNHDA and CDR2 SQIVND (reference sequence). With 5 bases removed from V and 7 bases from J, the gap between germline ends came to 11 bases. The CDR3 has 13 residues. The CDR3 is CASSSQGSEKLFF. The CDR3, as DNA: TGTGCCAGTAGTTCTCAAGGGAGTGAAAAACTGTTTTTT. Using reference TRBV19 and TRBJ1-4 for the parts outside the CDR3, the full variable domain is DGGITQSPKYLFRKEGQNVTLSCEQNLNHDAMYWYRQDPGQGLRLIYYSQIVNDFQKGDIAEGYSVSREKKESFPLTVTSAQKNPTAFYLCASSSQGSEKLFFGSGTQLSVL.